This TCR beta chain was sequenced in a study of blood T cell repertoires in COVID-19. Study background: PBMCs, B-cell-depleted T cells, or T cells were the source of the cDNA or gDNA that made up the material.

Clones were read by immunoSEQ multiplex PCR, and TCRdb kept only the in-frame ones, dropping some. The data contain 250,000 to 400,000 clones, around 88% of them seen just once; the ten biggest clones take up 1.5% to 2%. V lost 4 bases, J lost 4 bases, and 19 bases lay in between. CDR3 size: 16 residues. Germline assignment: CDR1 LGHNA and CDR2 YSLEER. Sample: peripheral blood. The rearrangement uses TRBV4-3 and TRBJ1-2, with D maybe TRBD1 (6 bases). This sequence originates from a young woman with COVID-19, enrolled during active disease. The CDR3 DNA reads as TGCGCCAGCAGCCCCGCGGCGGACCCCAGGGGCTATGGCTACACCTTC. It encodes CASSPAADPRGYGYTF.